This T cell receptor beta chain is from a study of blood T cell repertoires in COVID-19. Study information: Samples came from the United States, Italy and Spain, spanning acute and convalescent COVID-19. In each case, the material was cDNA or gDNA derived from T cells, B-cell-depleted T cells, or PBMCs.

Repertoires were generated with immunoSEQ multiplex PCR, while TCRdb's copy carries only in-frame clones and drops some. The data hold some 220,000 clones, with over 75% observed a single time. This CDR3 has 14 residues. Trimming took 4 bases from V and 1 from J, leaving 8 bases between them. Germline CDR1 and CDR2: SQVTM and ANQGSEA. V and J are TRBV29-1 and TRBJ2-6; no clear D. The source material was peripheral blood. The TCR comes from a human donor in a cohort sampled during active COVID-19. The CDR3 region is CSVGGQSGANVLTF. The CDR3 nucleotides are TGCAGCGTTGGAGGTCAGTCTGGGGCCAACGTCCTGACTTTC. The whole variable domain, remainder taken from reference TRBV29-1 and TRBJ2-6, is SAVISQKPSRDICQRGTSLTIQCQVDSQVTMMFWYRQQPGQSLTLIATANQGSEATYESGFVIDKFPISRPNLTFSTLTVSNMSPEDSSIYLCSVGGQSGANVLTFGAGSRLTVL.